The clone carrying this T cell receptor (beta chain) was observed a handful of times. Reverse transcription of about 0.5 to 1 ug RNA used random hexamers. TCRdb ran MiXCR on the immunoSEQ multiplex PCR reads and lists one entry per CDR3 protein. Of roughly 120,000 distinct CDR3 sequences listed, about 94% are singletons. Relapsing-remitting disease, either stable or active, was present in the multiple sclerosis controls, who were treatment-naive patients. This sample stems from a study of CD8 T cells in Susac syndrome. The V gene lost 2 bases and the J gene lost 1 base, with 5 bases spanning the gap. Germline V CDR1 and CDR2: MDHEN, SYDVKM. There are 13 residues in the CDR3.

The clonotype comes from a human donor with multiple sclerosis. Sequences were obtained from CD4+ T cells from PBMCs. This chain joins TRBV28 and TRBJ1-1; D gene uncertain. CDR3 nucleotide sequence: TGTGCCAGCAGTTTAGTAACGAACACTGAAGCTTTCTTT. Translated, it gives CASSLVTNTEAFF.